This T cell receptor (beta chain) derives from a study of blood T cell repertoires in COVID-19. Study-wide context: Sites in the United States, Italy and Spain provided acute and convalescent COVID-19 samples. The cDNA or gDNA used as material had been derived from T cells, B-cell-depleted T cells, or PBMCs.

In the source study's methods: Amplified reference gene primers provided the basis for estimating nucleated cell counts. The protocol was immunoSEQ multiplex PCR, while the TCRdb copy is restricted to in-frame clones and leaves out a portion. V and J calls and clone size are given by that table; D and trimming were obtained from the DNA. The sample contains 95,000 to 150,000 clones, around 87% of which appear only once. Deletions cut 4 bases from V and 5 bases from J, with 6 bases between. The CDR3 length is 12 residues. The germline CDR1 and CDR2 sequences are WSHSY and SAAADI. This rearrangement joins TRBV10-2 to TRBJ1-5, with D unresolved. The sequence was obtained from a woman between 70 and 85 years old with acute or convalescent COVID-19. The sequencing input was peripheral blood. CDR3 amino acids: CASSALDQPQHF. DNA of the CDR3: TGCGCCAGCAGTGCCCTCGATCAGCCCCAGCATTTT.